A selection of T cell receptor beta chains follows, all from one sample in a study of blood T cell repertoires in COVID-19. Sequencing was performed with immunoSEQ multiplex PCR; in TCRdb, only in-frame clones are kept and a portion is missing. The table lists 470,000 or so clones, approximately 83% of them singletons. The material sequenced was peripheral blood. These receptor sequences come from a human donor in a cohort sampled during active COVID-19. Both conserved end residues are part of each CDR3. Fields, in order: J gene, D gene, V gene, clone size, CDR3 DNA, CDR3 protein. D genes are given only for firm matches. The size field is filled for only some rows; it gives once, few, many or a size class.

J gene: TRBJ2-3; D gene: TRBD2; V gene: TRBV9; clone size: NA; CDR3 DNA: TGTGCCAGCAGCGCGGGACTAGCGGATACGCAGTATTTT; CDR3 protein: CASSAGLADTQYF
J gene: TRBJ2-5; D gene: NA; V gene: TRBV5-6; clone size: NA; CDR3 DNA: TGTGCCAGCAGCCCGACCGGGGGAGAGACCCAGTACTTC; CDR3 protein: CASSPTGGETQYF
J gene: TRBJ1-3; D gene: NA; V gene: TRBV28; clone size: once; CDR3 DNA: TGTGCCAGCGACAGGCCCTCCTCTGGAAACACCATATATTTT; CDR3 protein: CASDRPSSGNTIYF
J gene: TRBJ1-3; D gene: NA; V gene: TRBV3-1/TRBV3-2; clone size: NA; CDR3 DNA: TGTGCCAGCAGCCGCCAAGGGGGGGCAGTTGGAAACACCATATATTTT; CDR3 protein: CASSRQGGAVGNTIYF
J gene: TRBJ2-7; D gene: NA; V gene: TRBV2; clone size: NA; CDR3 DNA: TGTGCCAGCAGTGAACTCATTGTTATCGTCGGCGAGCAGTACTTC; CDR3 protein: CASSELIVIVGEQYF
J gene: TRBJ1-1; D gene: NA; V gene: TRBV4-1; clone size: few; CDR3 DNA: TGCGCCAGCAGCCAAAAGCCCGCGGGGTCAGTGAACACTGAAGCTTTCTTT; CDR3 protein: CASSQKPAGSVNTEAFF
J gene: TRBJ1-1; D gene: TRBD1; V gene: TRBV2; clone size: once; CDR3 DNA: TGTGCCAGCAGACCCGGACAGGGGCGCATGAACACTGAAGCTTTCTTT; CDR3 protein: CASRPGQGRMNTEAFF
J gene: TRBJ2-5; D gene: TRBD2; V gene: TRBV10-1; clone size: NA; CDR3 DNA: TGCGCCAGCACCCTGACCAGGGAGGGGACCCAGTACTTC; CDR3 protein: CASTLTREGTQYF
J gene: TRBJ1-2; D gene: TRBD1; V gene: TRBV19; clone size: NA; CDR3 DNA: TGTGCCAGTAGTATCCCGGGACAGGGAGGGCATGGCTACACCTTC; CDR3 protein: CASSIPGQGGHGYTF
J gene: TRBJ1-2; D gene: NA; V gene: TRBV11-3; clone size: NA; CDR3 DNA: TGTGCCAGCAGCTTAGATCGGACGGGAAAGGGCTACACCTTC; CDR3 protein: CASSLDRTGKGYTF
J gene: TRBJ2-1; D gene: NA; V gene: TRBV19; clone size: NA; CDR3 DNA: TGTGCCAGTAGTATCTTAGGGCAGGGGAGATCCAATGAGCAGTTCTTC; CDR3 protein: CASSILGQGRSNEQFF
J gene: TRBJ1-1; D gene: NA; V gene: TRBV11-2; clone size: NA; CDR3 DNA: TGTGCCAGCAGCTTAGCGGGAGGAGGACAGAACACTGAAGCTTTCTTT; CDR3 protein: CASSLAGGGQNTEAFF
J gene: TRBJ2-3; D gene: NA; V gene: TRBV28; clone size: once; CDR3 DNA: TGTGCCAGCAGGGATCCAGGAACAGATACGCAGTATTTT; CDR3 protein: CASRDPGTDTQYF
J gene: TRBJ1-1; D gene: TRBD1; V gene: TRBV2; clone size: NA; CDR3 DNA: TGTGCCAGCAGTGCCCTTTCCGGGACAGGGGGCGCTGGGACTGAAGCTTTCTTT; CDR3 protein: CASSALSGTGGAGTEAFF
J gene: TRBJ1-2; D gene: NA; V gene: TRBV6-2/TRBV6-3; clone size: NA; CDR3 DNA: TGTGCCAGCAGTTCTCGTCGGACTGGCCGCCTATCCAACTATGGCTACACCTTC; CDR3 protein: CASSSRRTGRLSNYGYTF
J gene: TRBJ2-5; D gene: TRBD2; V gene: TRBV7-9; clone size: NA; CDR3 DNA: TGTGCCAGCAGCTCCTTAGCGGGAGGCCCAGAGACCCAGTACTTC; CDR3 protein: CASSSLAGGPETQYF
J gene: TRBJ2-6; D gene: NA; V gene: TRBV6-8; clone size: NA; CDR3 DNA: TGTGCCAGCAGTTACCCCGAGGACAGCGAGGCTGGGGCCAACGTCCTGACTTTC; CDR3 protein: CASSYPEDSEAGANVLTF
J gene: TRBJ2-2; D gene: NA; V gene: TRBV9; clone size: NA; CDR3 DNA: TGTGCCAGCAGCTTCTCCGGGAGTGGGACCGGGGAGCTGTTTTTT; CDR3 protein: CASSFSGSGTGELFF
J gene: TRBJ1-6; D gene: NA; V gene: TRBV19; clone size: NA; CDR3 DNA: TGTGCCAGTAAGGATAGCGGCTCCGTACCCTATTCACCCCTCCACTTT; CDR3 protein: CASKDSGSVPYSPLHF
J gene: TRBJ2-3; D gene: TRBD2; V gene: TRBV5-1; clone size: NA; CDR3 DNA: TGCGCCAGCAGCAGAGGACTAGCGGAGTTCACAGATACGCAGTATTTT; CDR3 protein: CASSRGLAEFTDTQYF
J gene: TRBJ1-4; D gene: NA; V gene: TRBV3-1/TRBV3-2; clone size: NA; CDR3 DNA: TGTGCCAGCAGCCCGTCCCCGCAGGGGACTAATGAAAAACTGTTTTTT; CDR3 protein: CASSPSPQGTNEKLFF
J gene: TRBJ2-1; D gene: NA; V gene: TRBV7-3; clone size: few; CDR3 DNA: TGTGCCAGCATGATTACTAGCAACGGGAATGAGCAGTTCTTC; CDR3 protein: CASMITSNGNEQFF
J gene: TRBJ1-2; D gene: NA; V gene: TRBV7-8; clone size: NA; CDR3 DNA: TGTGCCAGCAGCTCACGGACAGAACGCTATGGCTACACCTTC; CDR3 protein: CASSSRTERYGYTF
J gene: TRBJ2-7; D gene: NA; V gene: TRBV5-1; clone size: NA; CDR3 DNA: TGCGCCAGCAGCTCGGGTTTTGACGAGCAGTACTTC; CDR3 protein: CASSSGFDEQYF
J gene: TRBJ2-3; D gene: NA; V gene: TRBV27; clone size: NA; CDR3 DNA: TGTGCCAGCAGAGCCCCTAGCAGCACAGATACGCAGTATTTT; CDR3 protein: CASRAPSSTDTQYF
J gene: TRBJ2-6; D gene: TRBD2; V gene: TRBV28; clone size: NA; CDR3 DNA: TGTGCCAGCGTTTCGGGGGGCTCTGGGGCCAACGTCCTGACTTTC; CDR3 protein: CASVSGGSGANVLTF
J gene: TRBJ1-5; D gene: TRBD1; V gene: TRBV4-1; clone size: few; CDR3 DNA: TGCGCCAGCAGGGACAGGGAACGACTCAGCAATCAGCCCCAGCATTTT; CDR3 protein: CASRDRERLSNQPQHF
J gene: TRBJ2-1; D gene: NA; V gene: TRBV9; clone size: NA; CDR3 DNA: TGTGCCAGCAGAGCTGCGGGACAGAACTACAATGAGCAGTTCTTC; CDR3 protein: CASRAAGQNYNEQFF
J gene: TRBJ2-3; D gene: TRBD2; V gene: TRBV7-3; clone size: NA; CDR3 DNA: TGTGCCAGCAGCCCCCAATTGACTAGCGGGAGGGCAGATACGCAGTATTTT; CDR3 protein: CASSPQLTSGRADTQYF
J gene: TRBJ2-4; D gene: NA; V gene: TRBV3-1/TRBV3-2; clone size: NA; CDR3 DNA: TGTGCCAGCAGCCAAGAGGGCAGACCAGGGAACATTCAGTACTTC; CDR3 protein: CASSQEGRPGNIQYF
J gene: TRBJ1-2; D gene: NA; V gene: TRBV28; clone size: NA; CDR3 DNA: TGTGCCAGCAGTTCTATGACGGTGACAGGAAATAAGAACTATGGCTACACCTTC; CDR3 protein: CASSSMTVTGNKNYGYTF
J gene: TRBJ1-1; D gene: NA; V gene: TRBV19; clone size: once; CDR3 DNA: TGTGCCAGTAGTACTCGACAGGAGAACACTGAAGCTTTCTTT; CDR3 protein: CASSTRQENTEAFF
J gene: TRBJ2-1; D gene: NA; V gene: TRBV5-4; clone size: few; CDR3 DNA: TGTGCCAGCAGCTTGGGGACAGACGCCTACAATGAGCAGTTCTTC; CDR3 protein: CASSLGTDAYNEQFF
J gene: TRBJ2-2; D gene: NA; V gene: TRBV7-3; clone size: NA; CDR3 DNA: TGTGCCAGCAGCCCGCCGGGGAGTCGGAACACCGGGGAGCTGTTTTTT; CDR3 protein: CASSPPGSRNTGELFF
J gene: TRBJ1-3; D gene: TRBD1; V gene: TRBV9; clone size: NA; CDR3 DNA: TGTGCCAGCAGCGTAACAGGGGTCCCTGGAAACACCATATATTTT; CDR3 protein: CASSVTGVPGNTIYF
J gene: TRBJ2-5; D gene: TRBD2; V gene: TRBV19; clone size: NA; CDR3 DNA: TGTGCCAGTAGTCCCCGGACTAGCGGGAGGGAGACCCAGTACTTC; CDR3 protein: CASSPRTSGRETQYF
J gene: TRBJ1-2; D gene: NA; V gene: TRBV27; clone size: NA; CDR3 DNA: TGTGCCAGCAGTTTTCAGGGCAGGGAAAACTATGGCTACACCTTC; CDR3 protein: CASSFQGRENYGYTF
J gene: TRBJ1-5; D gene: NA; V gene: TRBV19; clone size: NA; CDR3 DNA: TGTGCCAGTACCTTACGGGGTTATCAGCCCCAGCATTTT; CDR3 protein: CASTLRGYQPQHF
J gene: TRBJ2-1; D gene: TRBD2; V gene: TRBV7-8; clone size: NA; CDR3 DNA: TGTGCCAGCAGCTTAGAGGCTGAGCGGGAGGGCCCCGCCTACAATGAGCAGTTCTTC; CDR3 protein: CASSLEAEREGPAYNEQFF
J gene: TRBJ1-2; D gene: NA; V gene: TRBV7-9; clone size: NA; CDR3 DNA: TGTGCCAGCAGCTTAAACGGTTACGGCTACACCTTC; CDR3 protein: CASSLNGYGYTF
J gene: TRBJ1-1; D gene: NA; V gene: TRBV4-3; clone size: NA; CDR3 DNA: TGCGCCAGCAGCCAGCAATCGGACACTGAAGCTTTCTTT; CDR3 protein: CASSQQSDTEAFF
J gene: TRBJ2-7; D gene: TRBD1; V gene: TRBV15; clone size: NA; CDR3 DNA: TGTGCCACCAGCAGAGATTACAGGGGAAAGCAGTACTTC; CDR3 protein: CATSRDYRGKQYF
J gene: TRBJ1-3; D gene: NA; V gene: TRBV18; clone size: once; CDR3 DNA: TGTGCCAGCTCACAGGACCAGGGAATTGGAAACACCATATATTTT; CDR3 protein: CASSQDQGIGNTIYF
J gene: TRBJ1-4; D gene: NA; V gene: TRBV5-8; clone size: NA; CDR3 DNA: TGTGCCAGTAGGGGGAGAGTTTCGGCGAATGAAAAACTGTTTTTT; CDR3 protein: CASRGRVSANEKLFF
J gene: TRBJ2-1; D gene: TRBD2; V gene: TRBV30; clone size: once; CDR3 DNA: TGTGCCTGGAGTCCCGAGCGGGATTACAATGAGCAGTTCTTC; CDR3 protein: CAWSPERDYNEQFF
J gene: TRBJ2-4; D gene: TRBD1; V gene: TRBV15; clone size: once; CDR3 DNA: TGTGCCACCAGGAGGACAGGGTGGGACAACATTCAGTACTTC; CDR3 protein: CATRRTGWDNIQYF
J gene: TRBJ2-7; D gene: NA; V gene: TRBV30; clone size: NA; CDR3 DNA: TGTGCCTGGAGTGTAGTCGGTCGGAGGGGATCCACCGAGCAGTACTTC; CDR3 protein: CAWSVVGRRGSTEQYF
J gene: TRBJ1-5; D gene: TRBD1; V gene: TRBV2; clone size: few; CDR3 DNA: TGTGCCAGCAGGATACAGGGGGCTCAGGGGGGACAGCCCCAGCATTTT; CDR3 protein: CASRIQGAQGGQPQHF
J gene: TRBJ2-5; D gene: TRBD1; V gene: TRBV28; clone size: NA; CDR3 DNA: TGTGCCAGCAGTTCCCGGACAGGGGAGACCCAGTACTTC; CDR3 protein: CASSSRTGETQYF
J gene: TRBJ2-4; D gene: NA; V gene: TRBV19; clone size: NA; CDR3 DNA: TGTGCCAGTAGTATGACAGCCCTAGTGGCCAAAAACATTCAGTACTTC; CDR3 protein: CASSMTALVAKNIQYF
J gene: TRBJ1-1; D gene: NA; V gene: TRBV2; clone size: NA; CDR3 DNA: TGTGCCAGCAGTTACTCTGGAGGCACTGAAGCTTTCTTT; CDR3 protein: CASSYSGGTEAFF
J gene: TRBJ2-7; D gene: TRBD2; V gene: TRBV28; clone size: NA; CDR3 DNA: TGTGCCAGCAGTAGGACTAGGAACGAGCAGTACTTC; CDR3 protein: CASSRTRNEQYF
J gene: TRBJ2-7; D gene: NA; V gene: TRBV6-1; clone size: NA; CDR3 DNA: TGTGCCAGCAGTGACACACGCTACGAGCAGTACTTC; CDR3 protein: CASSDTRYEQYF
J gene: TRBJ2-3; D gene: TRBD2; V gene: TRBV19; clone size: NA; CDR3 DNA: TGTGCCAGTAGTATCATCAGGGCGGGAGCAGATACGCAGTATTTT; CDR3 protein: CASSIIRAGADTQYF
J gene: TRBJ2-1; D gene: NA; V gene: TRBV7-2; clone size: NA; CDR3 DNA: TGTGCCAGCAGCCCGCCCGGAGGGGTCAATGAGCAGTTCTTC; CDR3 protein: CASSPPGGVNEQFF
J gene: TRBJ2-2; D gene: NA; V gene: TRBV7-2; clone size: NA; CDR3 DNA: TGTGCCAGCAGCTCCCCCATGGCCCTGACCGGGGAGCTGTTTTTT; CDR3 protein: CASSSPMALTGELFF
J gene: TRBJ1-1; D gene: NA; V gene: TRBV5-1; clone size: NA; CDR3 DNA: TGCGCCAGCAGCTTGGATCAGGGCGGGGGGAACACTGAAGCTTTCTTT; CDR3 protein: CASSLDQGGGNTEAFF
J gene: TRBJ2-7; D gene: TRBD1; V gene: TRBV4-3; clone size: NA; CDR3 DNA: TGCGCCAGCAGCCTCGGGACAGGGGGTTTCTACGAGCAGTACTTC; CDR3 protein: CASSLGTGGFYEQYF
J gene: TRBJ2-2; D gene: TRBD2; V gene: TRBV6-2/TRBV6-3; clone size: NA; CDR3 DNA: TGTGCCAGCAGTTTACTAGCGACCGGGGAGCTGTTTTTT; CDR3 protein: CASSLLATGELFF
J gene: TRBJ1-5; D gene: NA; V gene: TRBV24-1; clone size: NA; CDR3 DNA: TGTGCCACCAGTGGGGCGGGGGAATATCAGCCCCAGCATTTT; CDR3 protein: CATSGAGEYQPQHF